The rows below give T cell receptor beta chains drawn from one sample of a study of CD8+ T cells in alopecia areata. TCRdb's table, derived via immunoSEQ multiplex PCR, lists solely in-frame clones and lacks some. The table lists 190,000 or so clones, nearly 60% of them singletons. The material sequenced was CD4+ T cells sorted from blood, taken at week 24, from a patient treated with tofacitinib. The receptors come from a human donor with alopecia areata. CDR3s include the opening cysteine and the closing phenylalanine or tryptophan. The D gene is left open where the match is weak. Part of the rows lack a size; the others show once, few, many or a class for expanded clones.

d_gene	v_gene	abundance	j_gene	CDR3aa	CDR3nt
.	TRBV5-4	.	TRBJ2-3	CASNPEFRDTQYF	TGTGCCAGCAACCCTGAATTCCGGGATACGCAGTATTTT
.	TRBV27	.	TRBJ2-6	CASRLSGANVLTF	TGTGCCAGCAGACTTTCTGGGGCCAACGTCCTGACTTTC
.	TRBV30	few	TRBJ1-5	CAWSVRTNQPQHF	TGTGCCTGGAGTGTACGGACGAATCAGCCCCAGCATTTT
TRBD1	TRBV30	once	TRBJ2-5	CAWSEGALETQYF	TGTGCCTGGAGCGAGGGGGCGCTCGAGACCCAGTACTTC
.	TRBV2	.	TRBJ2-7	CASSDLARAYEQYF	TGTGCCAGCAGTGATCTCGCCAGAGCCTACGAGCAGTACTTC
.	TRBV2	.	TRBJ2-7	CASRGDGAYEQYF	TGTGCCAGCAGGGGGGACGGAGCCTACGAGCAGTACTTC
.	TRBV28	.	TRBJ2-7	CASKRTDAYYEQYF	TGTGCCAGCAAGCGGACAGACGCATACTACGAGCAGTACTTC
.	TRBV14	once	TRBJ2-7	CASSQDLAGESYEQYF	TGTGCCAGCAGCCAAGATTTAGCAGGAGAATCCTACGAGCAGTACTTC
.	TRBV9	.	TRBJ2-1	CASSVGGRDYNEQFF	TGTGCCAGCAGCGTAGGGGGACGAGACTACAATGAGCAGTTCTTC
.	TRBV6-6	.	TRBJ2-4	CASSSSFVQYF	TGTGCCAGCAGCTCCTCTTTTGTTCAGTACTTC
.	TRBV6-5	.	TRBJ2-2	CASSHRRGPTGELFF	TGTGCCAGCAGTCATCGGCGGGGTCCCACCGGGGAGCTGTTTTTT
.	TRBV27	once	TRBJ2-7	CASSLALGPYEQYF	TGTGCCAGCAGTTTAGCCCTAGGTCCCTACGAGCAGTACTTC
.	TRBV20-1	.	TRBJ2-1	CSASDRNEQFF	TGCAGTGCTAGTGACAGAAATGAGCAGTTCTTC
.	TRBV6-6	.	TRBJ1-6	CASSLPAGGSPLHF	TGTGCCAGCAGTTTACCAGCCGGGGGTTCACCCCTCCACTTT
TRBD1	TRBV6-8	.	TRBJ2-7	CATLLTWDSRTYEQYF	TGTGCCACCCTGCTGACCTGGGACAGCAGAACCTACGAGCAGTACTTC
.	TRBV9	once	TRBJ2-5	CASSARPSGAQYF	TGTGCCAGCAGCGCCCGACCTTCGGGGGCCCAGTACTTC
TRBD2	TRBV9	.	TRBJ2-3	CASSSLAETQYF	TGTGCCAGCAGCTCGCTAGCGGAGACGCAGTATTTT